This entry is about one T cell receptor (beta chain). What it binds is unknown. This may arise from a read error, as a much more abundant clone is one base away. The data were taken from a study of T cells in Graves' hyperthyroidism and ophthalmopathy. Whole-study findings and limits: Ophthalmopathy was identified by the model a median 6.5 months ahead of onset. Blood samples included most of the expanded thyroid clonotypes exceeding 0.001.

CDR3 length: 16 amino acids. The germline V gene has CDR1 SGHVS and CDR2 FNYEAQ. V was pared by 5 bases and J by 3 bases, with 10 bases of the junction left unmatched. Amplified TCR beta CDR3 regions came from RNA transcripts. A first-round RT-PCR of the TCR CDR3 used the HTBI primer set. TCRdb redid the calling of the multiplex PCR reads with MiXCR, one entry per CDR3 protein. The table has around 520,000 distinct CDR3 sequences, approximately 15% seen once. V gene TRBV7-6 combines with J gene TRBJ1-2, with 9 nucleotides matching TRBD1. This receptor was obtained from a woman in her late teens or twenties with Graves' hyperthyroidism. Input material: blood. CDR3 protein: CASSPETGGLDYGYTF. The CDR3 region has the DNA TGTGCCAGCAGCCCAGAGACAGGGGGTCTCGACTATGGCTACACCTTC.